The source of this TCR beta chain is a study of cytotoxic CD8 clonotypes in ibrutinib-treated CLL. Overall study: It was after a median approximately eleven months of treatment, range 6 to 36, that response samples were taken. General study points: Patients showed higher baseline clonality than age-matched healthy donors, and it tracked circulating CD8+ T-cell counts. Ibrutinib response saw clonality rise, and progression saw it return toward baseline.

The V gene lost 6 bases and the J gene lost 6 bases, with 15 bases spanning the gap. CDR3 size: 13 residues. Germline CDR1 and CDR2: MDHEN and SYDVKM. Clones were read by immunoSEQ multiplex PCR, and TCRdb kept only the in-frame ones, dropping some. The repertoire holds about 200,000 clones, 70% seen once, with roughly 5.9% in the top ten. This clone showed up just a few times. Antigen specificity is unknown. This chain links TRBV28 with TRBJ2-7; D is perhaps TRBD2 (5 bases). The sample was PBMCs, taken after 12 months of ibrutinib treatment. The clonotype originates from a human donor with chronic lymphocytic leukemia. CDR3 amino acids: CASRPSGLGEQYF. The CDR3 bases are TGTGCCAGCAGGCCCTCGGGGTTGGGCGAGCAGTACTTC.